These 27 T cell receptor beta chains share one sample of origin, sequenced in a study of early T cells in non-severe SARS-CoV-2 infection (dated by TCRdb to the early 2020s). To prepare the library, 5' RACE was applied. TCRdb lists the instrument as NextSeq 500. The raw public reads went through TCRdb reprocessing: fastp at Q25, MiXCR clone calling, in-frame beta chains kept. All rows with the same CDR3 protein become a single entry with the most common DNA and genes. Across this sample there are more than 70,000 distinct CDR3 sequences, with about 11% seen only once. Jointly, the top ten make up 12% of the sample. Sequencing was performed on whole blood, taken at baseline. All receptors come from an adult who was a healthcare worker with PCR-confirmed SARS-CoV-2 infection or an uninfected control (not recorded which).

The J gene is TRBJ2-1, the V gene TRBV11-3, with D unclear. Trimming left V 4 bases short and J 0 bases short, with 7 bases between. The CDR3 runs to 14 residues. CDR1 SGHNT and CDR2 YENEEA come from the germline V gene. This CDR3 reads CASSSRSSYNEQFF. The CDR3, as DNA: TGTGCCAGCAGCTCAAGGAGCTCCTACAATGAGCAGTTCTTC.

This clonotype has just a few counts. The chain links TRBV3-1 to TRBJ2-7; possibly TRBD2 for D (5 bases). Germline V CDR1 and CDR2: LGHDT, YNNKEL (reference sequence). This CDR3 comprises 14 residues. The V end was cut by 6 bases, the J end by 1 base, with 13 bases between. The CDR3 loop is CASSREGSSYEQYF. The CDR3 bases are TGTGCCAGCAGTCGAGAGGGATCGTCCTACGAGCAGTACTTC.

Only a few counts were recorded for this clonotype. The V call is TRBV7-8, the J call TRBJ2-7, with D perhaps TRBD2 (5 bases). Germline V gene sequence: CDR1 SGHVS, CDR2 FQNEAQ. The CDR3 length is 13 residues. V was shortened by 5 bases and J by 4 bases, with 12 bases between the two germline ends. The CDR3 protein is CASSPTTGYEQYF. In DNA form, the CDR3 reads TGTGCCAGCAGCCCAACAACGGGGTACGAGCAGTACTTC. The variable domain in full, with the rest retrieved from reference TRBV7-8 and TRBJ2-7, is GAGVSQSPRYKVAKRGQDVALRCDPISGHVSLFWYQQALGQGPEFLTYFQNEAQLDKSGLPSDRFFAERPEGSVSTLKIQRTQQEDSAVYLCASSPTTGYEQYFGPGTRLTVT.

The V and J genes are TRBV7-2 and TRBJ2-5; a weak D match, TRBD2 (6 bases). V gave up 7 bases and J gave up 5 bases, with 17 bases separating them. CDR1 and CDR2 (germline): SGHTA, FQGNSA. CDR3 length equals 14 residues. Here the CDR3 reads CASTPGAGLETQYF. The CDR3 bases are TGTGCCAGCACCCCCGGGGCGGGGCTGGAGACCCAGTACTTC.

The gene calls are TRBV7-2 and TRBJ2-1; 10 bases agree with TRBD2. The CDR3 sequence is 15 residues long. Germline V gene sequence: CDR1 SGHTA, CDR2 FQGNSA. V was pared by 3 bases and J by 4 bases, with 3 bases of the junction left unmatched. The CDR3: CASSLSTSGYNEQFF. CDR3 nucleotide sequence: TGTGCCAGCAGCTTGTCGACTAGCGGGTACAATGAGCAGTTCTTC.

The table lists this clonotype with a few counts. This chain links TRBV12-3 or TRBV12-4 with TRBJ2-7; TRBD2 might be the D (6 bases). Trimming removed 5 bases at V and 2 bases at J, with 16 bases between. The CDR3 loop spans 15 amino acids. The DNA for the CDR3 is TGTGCCAGCAGTGCCGCGGGACGCGGGACCTACGAGCAGTACTTC. Protein sequence: CASSAAGRGTYEQYF.

A few counts support this clonotype. The chain couples TRBV3-1 to TRBJ2-1; 9 bases are a match to TRBD2. This CDR3 is built from 15 residues. V lost 6 bases to trimming and J lost 3 bases; unmatched junction nucleotides: 6. The germline V gene has CDR1 LGHDT and CDR2 YNNKEL (reference sequence). In nucleotides, the CDR3 is TGTGCCAGCAGAGAGGGACTAGCAGTCTACAATGAGCAGTTCTTC. It translates to CASREGLAVYNEQFF.

This clonotype has ten or more counts. The chain links TRBV19 to TRBJ2-1, with TRBD2 identical over 12 bases. Trimming removed 6 bases from V and 7 bases from J; junction bases left unmatched: 4. The germline CDR1 and CDR2 sequences are LNHDA and SQIVND (reference sequence). This CDR3 has 14 amino acids. CDR3: CASRRLAGVNEQFF. DNA for the CDR3: TGTGCCAGTAGGAGACTAGCGGGGGTGAATGAGCAGTTCTTC.

The gene calls are TRBV2 and TRBJ2-3; no reliable D call. V shed 1 base and J shed 0 bases, with 5 bases lying between them. The germline V gene has CDR1 SNHLY and CDR2 FYNNEI. This CDR3 contains 14 residues. CDR3 region: CASSEGSSTDTQYF. The DNA for the CDR3 is TGTGCCAGCAGTGAAGGTAGCAGCACAGATACGCAGTATTTT.

This clonotype was observed many times. The chain is built from TRBV7-3 and TRBJ1-2; 7 bases align to TRBD1. The CDR3 is 14 amino acids. Per germline, CDR1 SGHTA and CDR2 FQGTGA. V gave up 5 bases and J gave up 4 bases; unmatched junction bases: 7. DNA of the CDR3: TGTGCCAGCAGCCCTACACGGGACAGCTATGGCTACACCTTC. Its translation: CASSPTRDSYGYTF.

The chain has TRBV5-1 and TRBJ1-2; tentative D call: TRBD1 (5 bases). The germline V and J ends were trimmed by 0 bases and 5 bases, with 11 bases remaining between them. This CDR3 contains 14 residues. CDR1 and CDR2 from the germline V gene are SGHRS and YFSETQ. The CDR3 sequence is CASSLAVREYGYTF. CDR3 in DNA: TGCGCCAGCAGCTTGGCAGTCAGGGAGTATGGCTACACCTTC.

The rearrangement joins TRBV6-5 to TRBJ1-2; D gene uncertain. The CDR3 runs to 12 residues. Between the trimmed V and J ends, which lost 4 bases and 6 bases, there was a span of 9 bases. CDR1 and CDR2 (germline): MNHEY, SVGAGI. The CDR3: CASSSPWDGYTF. CDR3 nucleotide sequence: TGTGCCAGCAGTTCCCCCTGGGATGGCTACACCTTC.

CDR3 DNA: TGTGCCAGCAGTTACTCGATTAGGGGGGGCTGGTACGAGCAGTACTTC. It yields the protein CASSYSIRGGWYEQYF. The chain combines TRBV6-6 with TRBJ2-7, with D maybe TRBD2 (7 bases). CDR1 and CDR2 (germline): MNHNY, SVGAGI (reference sequence). V dropped 0 bases and J dropped 4 bases, with 16 bases sitting between them. The CDR3 is 16 amino acids.

This clonotype was detected ten times or more. The rearrangement links TRBV29-1 to TRBJ2-1; TRBD1 might be the D (6 bases). Deletions cut 6 bases from V and 6 bases from J, with 12 bases between. CDR3 size: 12 residues. Germline V CDR1 and CDR2: SQVTM, ANQGSEA. This chain's CDR3 is CSVRDTPNEQFF. In DNA, the CDR3 is TGCAGCGTCCGGGACACGCCCAATGAGCAGTTCTTC.

The table lists this clonotype with a few counts. This chain uses TRBV11-1 with TRBJ2-2; maybe TRBD1 (5 bases). The CDR3 runs to 15 residues. Germline V gene lookup returns CDR1 SGHAT and CDR2 FQDESV (reference sequence). Trimming pared 5 bases from V and 1 base from J, leaving 11 bases between. The CDR3 bases are TGTGCCAGCAGCCAAAGGGGCAGGAACACCGGGGAGCTGTTTTTT. Its translation: CASSQRGRNTGELFF.

V is TRBV2 and J is TRBJ1-4, with no clear D. The CDR3 has 12 residues. V was shortened by 2 bases and J by 13 bases, with 11 bases between the two germline ends. The V gene's germline CDR1 is SNHLY and CDR2 FYNNEI. The CDR3 sequence is CASSEMGWLLFF. The CDR3 coding sequence is TGTGCCAGCAGTGAAATGGGGTGGCTACTGTTTTTT. Full variable domain (missing parts from reference TRBV2 and TRBJ1-4): EPEVTQTPSHQVTQMGQEVILRCVPISNHLYFYWYRQILGQKVEFLVSFYNNEISEKSEIFDDQFSVERPDGSNFTLKIRSTKLEDSAMYFCASSEMGWLLFFGSGTQLSVL.

This clonotype has just a few counts. V is TRBV7-8 and J is TRBJ1-4; perhaps TRBD1 as D (6 bases). The V gene's germline CDR1 is SGHVS and CDR2 FQNEAQ. Trimming took off 5 bases at V and 9 bases at J, with 16 bases between the two ends. The CDR3 totals 14 residues. CDR3 sequence reads: CASSLSRGWKKLFF. The CDR3 bases are TGTGCCAGCAGCCTTTCCAGGGGCTGGAAAAAACTGTTTTTT.

This clonotype was picked up many times. The chain uses TRBV6-1 and TRBJ2-7; D perhaps matches TRBD1 (6 bases). The CDR3 length is 12 residues. Trimming left V 6 bases short and J 3 bases short, with 9 bases between. In germline, CDR1 is MNHNS, CDR2 SASEGT. CDR3 coding DNA: TGTGCCAGCAGCTCACAGGGCTACGAGCAGTACTTC. This encodes CASSSQGYEQYF.

This clonotype was found many times. The chain is built from TRBV27 and TRBJ2-7; perhaps D is TRBD1 or TRBD2 (5 bases each). This CDR3 has 15 amino acids. Germline-derived CDR1 and CDR2 are MNHEY and SMNVEV (reference sequence). V was trimmed by 6 bases and J by 3 bases, leaving 18 bases between them. CDR3 in DNA: TGTGCCAGCAGCCGTCATTACCGGGACGTCTACGAGCAGTACTTC. This codes for CASSRHYRDVYEQYF.

This clonotype was detected many times. The chain uses TRBV15 and TRBJ1-3, with D possibly TRBD1 on 6 matching bases. V was pared by 3 bases and J by 3 bases, with 6 bases between. This CDR3 comprises 13 residues. CDR1 and CDR2 (germline): LNHNV, YYDKDF (reference sequence). As DNA, the CDR3 is TGTGCCACCAGCAGGGACAGTGGAAACACCATATATTTT. Translating it yields CATSRDSGNTIYF.

Concerning this clonotype itself: The junction differs from germline at one of its ends, possibly a read error. In DNA form, the CDR3 reads TGTGCCAGCAGCGTAACGGCCCCTACCTCTGAAAACACCATATATTTT. Protein: CASSVTAPTSENTIYF. The chain combines TRBV9 with TRBJ1-3; D is uncertain. The length of the CDR3 is 16 residues. Germline values: CDR1 SGDLS, CDR2 YYNGEE. Supplemented by reference TRBV9 and TRBJ1-3, the full variable domain reads DSGVTQTPKHLITATGQRVTLRCSPRSGDLSVYWYQQSLDQGLQFLIQYYNGEERAKGNILERFSAQQFPDLHSELNLSSLELGDSALYFCASSVTAPTSENTIYFGEGSWLTVV.

V gene TRBV12-3 or TRBV12-4 combines with J gene TRBJ2-1, with 7 bases fitting TRBD1. CDR3 length: 12 amino acids. Losses at the gene ends were 5 bases for V and 7 bases for J; bases not matched to a gene: 2. This CDR3 is CASSRGRNEQFF. For the CDR3, the DNA is TGTGCCAGCAGTAGGGGGCGTAATGAGCAGTTCTTC.

This clonotype was counted a few times. The chain carries TRBV2 and TRBJ2-2; unclear D gene. This CDR3 comprises 16 residues. V dropped 5 bases and J dropped 2 bases, with 15 bases sitting between them. Per germline, CDR1 SNHLY and CDR2 FYNNEI. The DNA of the CDR3 is TGTGCCAGCAGTTCCGACCGTGGGGTTAACACCGGGGAGCTGTTTTTT. This encodes CASSSDRGVNTGELFF.

This clonotype was counted many times. The chain recombines TRBV29-1 with TRBJ1-2, with D tentatively TRBD1 (6 bases). The CDR3 has 13 amino acids. Trimming shortened V by 1 base and J by 7 bases, and 13 bases separated the two germline ends. CDR1 is SQVTM, CDR2 ANQGSEA, per germline. The CDR3 sequence: CSVEGQGYGGYTF. CDR3 DNA: TGCAGCGTTGAAGGTCAGGGGTACGGTGGCTACACCTTC.

This clonotype was counted a few times. The chain links TRBV2 to TRBJ2-5; D not certain. V was cut by 4 bases and J by 2 bases, with 20 bases left in between. The CDR3 contains 17 residues. Germline V gives CDR1 SNHLY, CDR2 FYNNEI. CDR3 DNA sequence: TGTGCCAGCAGTGCAAACTCCCCCAGCTTCCCACAAGAGACCCAGTACTTC. Translation gives CASSANSPSFPQETQYF.

The rearrangement uses TRBV7-2 and TRBJ2-3, with D tentatively TRBD2 (6 bases). V was cut by 5 bases and J by 8 bases, with 11 bases left in between. Germline loops: CDR1 SGHTA, CDR2 FQGNSA. CDR3 length: 12 amino acids. Here the CDR3 DNA reads TGTGCCAGCAGCCGCCGGGGAGGTACGCAGTATTTT. It encodes CASSRRGGTQYF.

The chain is built from TRBV11-2 and TRBJ2-7, with 7 bases fitting TRBD1. CDR3 length: 15 residues. Per the germline V gene, CDR1 is SGHAT and CDR2 is FQNNGV. Trimming took 1 base from V and 2 from J; bases not matched to a gene: 5. CDR3 nucleotides: TGTGCCAGCAGCTTAGGGCAGGGGGTGCCCTACGAGCAGTACTTC. It yields the protein CASSLGQGVPYEQYF.